This TCR beta chain was sequenced for a study of blood T cell repertoires in COVID-19. On the study more broadly: COVID-19 samples, acute and convalescent, were from the United States, Italy and Spain.

This CDR3 contains 12 residues. Germline V gene lookup returns CDR1 SQVTM and CDR2 ANQGSEA. The germline V and J ends were trimmed by 4 bases and 1 base, with 7 bases remaining between them. The protocol was immunoSEQ multiplex PCR, while the TCRdb copy is restricted to in-frame clones and leaves out a portion. The data contain about 190,000 clones, about 83% of them singletons. The sample holds a few counts of this clone. Source material: PBMCs or T cells enriched from blood (not recorded which). The rearrangement joins TRBV29-1 to TRBJ2-5; no firm D call. The clonotype was recovered from a woman aged 25-40 years who had been exposed to COVID-19. DNA of the CDR3: TGCAGCGTTGTTGGCCTCCAAGAGACCCAGTACTTC. Translation: CSVVGLQETQYF.